What follows describes a single TCR beta chain. Its target is not known. The primer mix had 60 Vbeta and 13 Jbeta primers. In the source study's methods: Approximately 73 million unique TCR beta chains, 10 million to 14 million shared, were counted in a later analysis. Generated by immunoSEQ multiplex PCR, the TCRdb table keeps only in-frame clones and is missing some. Clone size and the V and J calls come from that table; the DNA yielded D and trimming. The table shows some 160,000 clones, with around 84% occurring only once. This specimen belongs to a study of cytomegalovirus exposure and HLA in healthy donors. Broader study findings: The classifier reportedly diagnosed cytomegalovirus status with high specificity and sensitivity. Presence/absence analyses assumed roughly uniform sequencing depth across donors. Later analysis reportedly placed an Asian-associated ancestry cluster below the roughly 640-donor mean in N-insertions.

This CDR3 comprises 14 residues. CDR1 MDHEN and CDR2 SYDVKM come from the germline V gene. V lost 5 bases and J lost 12, with 20 bases in between. Specimen: PBMCs. J is TRBJ1-5 and V is TRBV28; D is perhaps TRBD1 (5 bases). The receptor was derived from a male donor in good health and CMV-seropositive. The CDR3 nucleotides are TGTGCCAGCAGTCCCAACAACAATAGGGGAAACCAGCATTTT. Amino acids: CASSPNNNRGNQHF. Based on the CDR3 plus reference TRBV28 and TRBJ1-5, the full variable domain is DVKVTQSSRYLVKRTGEKVFLECVQDMDHENMFWYRQDPGLGLRLIYFSYDVKMKEKGDIPEGYSVSREKKERFSLILESASTNQTSMYLCASSPNNNRGNQHFGDGTRLSIL.